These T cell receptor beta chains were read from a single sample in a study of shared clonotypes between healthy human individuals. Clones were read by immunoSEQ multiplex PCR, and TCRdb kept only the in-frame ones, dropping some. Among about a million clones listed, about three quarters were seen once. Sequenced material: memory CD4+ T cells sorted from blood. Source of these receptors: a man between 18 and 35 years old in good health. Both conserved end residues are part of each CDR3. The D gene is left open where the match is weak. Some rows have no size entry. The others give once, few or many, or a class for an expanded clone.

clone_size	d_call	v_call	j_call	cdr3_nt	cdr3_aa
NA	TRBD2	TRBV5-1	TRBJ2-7	TGCGCCAGCAGAAGCGGGGGTTTCTACGAGCAGTACTTC	CASRSGGFYEQYF
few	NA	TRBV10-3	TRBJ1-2	TGTGCCATCAGTGACTCACTTACAGTAAACTATGGCTACACCTTC	CAISDSLTVNYGYTF
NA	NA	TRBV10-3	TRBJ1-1	TGTGCCATCAGGGGTAGTGGCACTGAAGCTTTCTTT	CAIRGSGTEAFF
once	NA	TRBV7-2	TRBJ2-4	TGTGCCAGCAGCCTAGACCGAGCCACCAAAAACATTCAGTACTTC	CASSLDRATKNIQYF
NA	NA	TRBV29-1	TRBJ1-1	TGCAGTGGGGGTAAGGGGCGCGAGACTGAAGCTTTCTTT	CSGGKGRETEAFF
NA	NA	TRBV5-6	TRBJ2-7	TGTGCCAGCAGCCGCTGGTCCGGGAACCTCTACGAGCAGTACTTC	CASSRWSGNLYEQYF
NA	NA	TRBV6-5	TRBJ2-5	TGTGCCAGCAGTCCGCAAGAGACCCAGTACTTC	CASSPQETQYF
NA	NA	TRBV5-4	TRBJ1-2	TGTGCCAGCAGCTTGGGGGTACCTACAGACTATGGCTACACCTTC	CASSLGVPTDYGYTF
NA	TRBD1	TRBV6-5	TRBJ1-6	TGTGCCAGCAGTTACCGGACAGGGAATTCACCCCTCCACTTT	CASSYRTGNSPLHF
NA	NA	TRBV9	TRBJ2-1	TGTGCCAGCAGCGTCGGATTAGTCGAAGGACAGTTCTTC	CASSVGLVEGQFF
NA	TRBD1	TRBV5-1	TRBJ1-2	TGCGCCAGCAGCTTGGGGCAGGGGGCCCATGGCTACACCTTC	CASSLGQGAHGYTF